These 10 T cell receptor beta chains were sequenced from one sample in a study of OX40 agonist ivuxolimab in advanced cancers. The library was generated by the immunoSEQ multiplex PCR assay. TCRdb holds this immuneACCESS table with in-frame rearrangements only. Some clones are missing; in checked studies, unresolved V genes explain under half, and the rest has no known cause. Across this sample there are about 25,000 clones, with about 85% seen only once. The top ten hold around 31% of the sample. The sample in question was CD4+ or CD8+ T cells sorted from blood, obtained in a trial of the OX40 agonist ivuxolimab. All receptors derive from an adult with an advanced solid tumor such as melanoma, head and neck, liver or kidney cancer.

This clone has a count of ten or more. V and J are TRBV30 and TRBJ1-1; D might be TRBD1 (5 bases). The germline gives CDR1 GTSNPN, CDR2 SVGIG (reference sequence). CDR3 size: 14 residues. The V and J ends lost 1 base and 1 base respectively, with 10 bases between them. Here the CDR3 DNA reads TGTGCCTGGAGTGCCGGCGGGGGGAACACTGAAGCTTTCTTT. It encodes CAWSAGGGNTEAFF.

The J gene is TRBJ1-4, the V gene TRBV5-5; D not resolved. This CDR3 contains 13 residues. V lost 1 base and J 7 bases, leaving 8 bases between the germline ends. Germline V gives CDR1 SGHKS, CDR2 YYEKEE (reference sequence). The CDR3 DNA is TGTGCCAGCAGCTTGCCGGGGAGTGAAAAACTGTTTTTT. Translated, it gives CASSLPGSEKLFF.

V gene TRBV4-2 combines with J gene TRBJ1-2, with 7 bases aligning to TRBD1. The V and J ends lost 0 bases and 4 bases, in that order; junction bases with no gene match: 17. The CDR3 is made up of 19 amino acids. Germline lookup yields CDR1 LGHNA and CDR2 YNFKEQ. The CDR3: CASSQDWDSNHEDIYGYTF. CDR3 nucleotide sequence: TGTGCCAGCAGCCAAGATTGGGACAGTAACCACGAAGACATCTATGGCTACACCTTC.

For the CDR3, the DNA is TGTGCCAGCAGTTTTCTAGCGGGGTCCTACGAGCAGTACTTC. It translates to CASSFLAGSYEQYF. This chain uses TRBV28 with TRBJ2-7; 9 bases line up with TRBD2. V dropped 3 bases and J dropped 1; count of bases not matched to a gene: 1. CDR3 length: 14 amino acids. In germline, CDR1 is MDHEN, CDR2 SYDVKM.

V and J are TRBV11-3 and TRBJ2-1, with 7 bases that match TRBD1. Germline CDR1 reads SGHNT; CDR2 reads YENEEA. The CDR3 covers 16 residues. V was clipped by 5 bases and J by 2 bases; unmatched bases: 9. Written as DNA, the CDR3 is TGTGCCAGCAGCGAGAGACAGGGTGTCCCCTACAATGAGCAGTTCTTC. Translated, it gives CASSERQGVPYNEQFF.

J is TRBJ2-7 and V is TRBV5-4; D call uncertain. V was cut by 0 bases and J by 4 bases, with 14 bases left in between. CDR3 length: 15 amino acids. The germline CDR1 and CDR2 sequences are SGHNT and YYREEE (reference sequence). The CDR3 reads CASSLGSGPEYEQYF. The CDR3 DNA is TGTGCCAGCAGCTTGGGCTCCGGGCCCGAATACGAGCAGTACTTC.

This clone was detected once. The chain employs TRBV30 and TRBJ2-5; D might be TRBD2 (5 bases). Germline loops: CDR1 GTSNPN, CDR2 SVGIG (reference sequence). This CDR3 region has 15 residues. Trimming stripped 1 base from V and 2 bases from J, with 14 bases between. The CDR3 is CAWSGWQRTQETQYF. CDR3 coding DNA: TGTGCCTGGAGTGGGTGGCAGCGGACTCAAGAGACCCAGTACTTC.

The chain couples TRBV15 to TRBJ2-2; the match to TRBD2 covers 9 bases. Germline assignment: CDR1 LNHNV and CDR2 YYDKDF (reference sequence). Unmatched junction bases numbered 21, after V lost 4 bases and J lost 3 bases. The CDR3 loop spans 21 amino acids. DNA for the CDR3: TGTGCCACCAGCACTTCTCCCTTAGGGCTAGCGGGAAAGGTCGACACCGGGGAGCTGTTTTTT. Amino acid sequence: CATSTSPLGLAGKVDTGELFF.

The V and J genes are TRBV16 and TRBJ2-3, with D possibly being TRBD1 or TRBD2 (6 bases each). The CDR3 runs 19 residues. The germline CDR1 and CDR2 sequences are KGHSY and FQNENV. V was clipped by 4 bases and J by 5 bases, with 28 bases between them. The CDR3 region is CASSPLTLVPGGRGDTQYF. As DNA, the CDR3 is TGTGCCAGCAGCCCCCTAACTCTCGTCCCCGGGGGCCGCGGAGATACGCAGTATTTT.

This chain joins TRBV6-5 and TRBJ2-2; D perhaps matches TRBD1 (5 bases). V was clipped by 2 bases and J by 3 bases, with 10 bases between them. Germline V CDR1 and CDR2: MNHEY, SVGAGI. The CDR3 extends over 15 amino acids. Written as DNA, the CDR3 is TGTGCCAGCAGTTACACGATCAGGGACACCGGGGAGCTGTTTTTT. Translation: CASSYTIRDTGELFF.